The entry that follows covers one T cell receptor (beta chain) sequence. The sample is drawn from a study of blood T cell repertoires in COVID-19. Study at large: COVID-19 samples, acute and convalescent, were from the United States, Italy and Spain. The cDNA or gDNA used as material had been derived from T cells, B-cell-depleted T cells, or PBMCs.

Profiling relied on immunoSEQ multiplex PCR, and the TCRdb table lists in-frame clones only, not all of them. Seen here are 53,000 or so clones, around three quarters observed once, and the top ten hold around 3.2%. V trimming: 2 bases; J trimming: 2 bases; junction bases outside the gene matches: 5. CDR1 is MDHEN, CDR2 SYDVKM, per germline. CDR3 length equals 16 residues. The source of this sequence is a man aged 60 to 75 with acute or convalescent COVID-19. The sample was peripheral blood. The genes are TRBV28 and TRBJ2-1, with TRBD2 matching over 8 bases. The CDR3, as DNA: TGTGCCAGCAGTTTACTTAGCGGGGAAGCCTACAATGAGCAGTTCTTC. This translates into CASSLLSGEAYNEQFF.